This paragraph covers one T cell receptor (beta chain) sequence. What it recognizes is unknown. These data originate in a study of tumor-infiltrating lymphocytes in localized non-small cell lung cancer. About the research overall: Some samples were collected after neoadjuvant chemotherapy; smokers, never-smokers and several histologies were included.

Germline lookup yields CDR1 PRHDT and CDR2 FYEKMQ (reference sequence). The CDR3 is 14 residues long. Study outcomes and limitations: Not all patients were TCR sequenced, owing to tissue quantity. TCRbeta sequencing showed higher T cell infiltration in tumors than uninvolved lung.

Sequencing used immunoSEQ multiplex PCR; TCRdb keeps in-frame clones, though not all of them. The sample records about 16,000 clones, around 70% being singletons. Sequencing was performed on lung tumor tissue. The genes are TRBV13 and TRBJ2-5; D is unclear. The end of the DNA is better explained by TRBJ2-7, so the J call may be wrong. The clonotype comes from a human donor with non-small cell lung cancer. CDR3 in amino acids: CASSLSPGAYEQYF. CDR3 DNA: TGTGCCAGCAGCTTATCCCCTGGGGCCTACGAGCAGTACTTC.